The 6 T cell receptor beta chains below come from one sample, sequenced in a study of blood T cell repertoires in COVID-19 (dated by TCRdb to 2019 to 2021). Library preparation was by the immunoSEQ multiplex PCR assay. The table was pulled from immuneACCESS by TCRdb, which kept in-frame rearrangements only. Such tables lose some clones; where checked, under half of the loss comes from unresolved V genes, and the rest has no known cause. The sample yields under 200,000 clones; about four fifths were counted once. The ten most abundant clones make up more than 3% of the sample. Sample: PBMCs or T cells enriched from blood (not recorded which). The source is a woman in her sixties or seventies who had recovered from COVID-19.

The chain is built from TRBV19 and TRBJ2-1; D remains ambiguous. CDR1 and CDR2 (germline): LNHDA, SQIVND (reference sequence). Trimming removed 5 bases from V and 9 bases from J, with 20 bases in between. The CDR3 is 15 residues long. CDR3 bases: TGTGCCAGTAGTCCAGTCGGTGAGCCCCCGGGTGAGCAGTTCTTC. Its translation is CASSPVGEPPGEQFF.

V usage is TRBV3-1 (or the pseudogene TRBV3-2) and J usage is TRBJ1-1; 12 bases are shared with TRBD1. Germline V lookup: CDR1 LGHDT, CDR2 YNNKEL (reference sequence). V lost 6 bases, J lost 4 bases, and 3 bases stayed unmatched. The CDR3 runs 14 residues. The CDR3 DNA follows: TGTGCCAGCAGGGGGACAGGGGGCGGCACTGAAGCTTTCTTT. Translation: CASRGTGGGTEAFF.

The chain is built from TRBV2 and TRBJ2-5, with 12 bases aligning to TRBD2. Germline V gives CDR1 SNHLY, CDR2 FYNNEI. Unmatched junction bases numbered 4, after V lost 6 bases and J lost 5 bases. This CDR3 has 14 residues. CDR3 sequence reads: CASRGLAGRETQYF. In nucleotides, the CDR3 is TGTGCCAGCAGAGGACTAGCGGGGAGGGAGACCCAGTACTTC.

This clone was observed once. The CDR3 spells CASSLAQFTDTQYF. CDR3 bases: TGTGCCAGCAGCTTAGCACAGTTCACAGATACGCAGTATTTT. The rearrangement joins TRBV7-2 to TRBJ2-3; D remains unclear. Per germline, CDR1 SGHTA and CDR2 FQGNSA. Trimming removed 0 bases from V and 2 bases from J, with 6 bases in between. The CDR3 loop spans 14 amino acids.

This clone was found a few times. CDR3 nucleotides: TGCGCCAGCAGCCAAGAAACTCTACAGCTAACGCAGTATTTT. Amino acid sequence: CASSQETLQLTQYF. V is TRBV4-1 and J is TRBJ2-3; D is uncertain. CDR1 and CDR2 (germline): MGHRA, YSYEKL. Trimming pared 0 bases from V and 9 bases from J, leaving 13 bases between. The CDR3 is made up of 14 amino acids.

This chain uses TRBV24-1 with TRBJ2-1, with 7 bases that match TRBD1. The CDR3 is made up of 14 amino acids. V lost 1 base to trimming and J lost 7 bases; unmatched junction nucleotides: 3. Germline CDR1 reads KGHDR; CDR2 reads SFDVKD. The CDR3 nucleotides read TGTGCCACCAGTGATTTTGGCAGGGGGAATGAGCAGTTCTTC. It translates to CATSDFGRGNEQFF.